Described below is a single T cell receptor beta chain sequence and its context. It may be a read error: a sequence one base away is much more abundant. These data come from a study of tumor-infiltrating lymphocytes in primary liver carcinoma. Total RNA and DNA came together from approximately 22-30 mg of bulk tissue without cell sorting. The patients presented with primary liver carcinoma, which was managed through surgical resection. Over 75% of the cells in every tumor sample were viable tumor cells. TCR beta cDNA was made from 450 to 550 ng total RNA with a constant-region primer. Researchers made the TCR beta libraries by running three nested multiplex PCR rounds with slightly modified ARM-PCR. TCRdb independently ran MiXCR on the multiplex PCR reads; one entry per CDR3 protein. Of roughly 49,000 distinct CDR3 sequences listed, around 77% were seen once; the top ten hold about 24%. The source is a man between 40 and 49 years old with primary liver carcinoma and hepatitis B virus infection. The specimen sequenced was liver tumor tissue from sampling region 5. Noted subset: tumor region T5, tumor centre.

CDR3 loop: CARSESPGTGYNEQFF. The CDR3 DNA reads TGTGCCAGGAGTGAAAGCCCCGGGACAGGCTACAATGAGCAGTTCTTC. The rearrangement links TRBV12-3 or TRBV12-4 to TRBJ2-1; 8 nucleotides match TRBD1. CDR3 length: 16 residues. V was pared by 9 bases and J by 3 bases, with 13 bases of the junction left unmatched.